The source of this T cell receptor (beta chain) is a study of blood T cell repertoires in COVID-19. Study overall: From the United States, Italy and Spain came samples of acute and convalescent COVID-19. T cells, B-cell-depleted T cells, or PBMCs provided the cDNA or gDNA that served as material.

As processed by the authors: Cell counts per sample came from amplifying reference gene primers. Produced via immunoSEQ multiplex PCR; TCRdb's table is partial and in-frame only. Clone size and V and J calls were adopted from that table, with D and trimming inferred from the DNA. The sample has roughly 200,000 clones; just under 90% are singletons. V lost 2 bases and J lost 7; bases outside the gene matches: 5. Germline loops: CDR1 KGHSH, CDR2 LQKENI. The CDR3 runs to 14 residues. This receptor was taken from a man in his 60s who had recovered from COVID-19. The chain carries TRBV18 and TRBJ2-4, with 7 bases that match TRBD1. The sample was peripheral blood. For the CDR3, the DNA is TGTGCCAGCTCACCAAGGGGGCTCGGGAACATTCAGTACTTC. This codes for CASSPRGLGNIQYF.